These 17 T cell receptor beta chains originate from one sample sequenced in a study of T cell responses to AZD1222 COVID-19 vaccine. The assay was immunoSEQ multiplex PCR, and TCRdb's table has in-frame clones only and misses some. The sample carries more than 100,000 clones, less than 90% recorded once. The sample here was peripheral blood, taken on day 0 of AZD1222 vaccination. The receptors derive from an adult in good health.

A few counts support this clone. The chain combines TRBV7-9 with TRBJ1-2; weak D call: TRBD1 (6 bases). This CDR3 contains 14 residues. V dropped 2 bases and J dropped 8 bases, with 15 bases sitting between them. Germline V gives CDR1 SEHNR, CDR2 FQNEAQ (reference sequence). CDR3 nucleotides: TGTGCCAGCAGCTTATTCGTGGGGGGCGAGGGCTACACCTTC. Amino acids: CASSLFVGGEGYTF. Full variable domain (rest looked up from reference TRBV7-9 and TRBJ1-2): DTGVSQNPRHKITKRGQNVTFRCDPISEHNRLYWYRQTLGQGPEFLTYFQNEAQLEKSRLLSDRFSAERPKGSFSTLEIQRTEQGDSAMYLCASSLFVGGEGYTFGSGTRLTVV.

The chain has TRBV2 and TRBJ1-5; D may be TRBD1 (5 bases). Germline values: CDR1 SNHLY, CDR2 FYNNEI. CDR3 length: 15 amino acids. With 6 bases removed from V and 3 bases from J, the gap between germline ends came to 15 bases. The CDR3 sequence is CASSPGTENNQPQHF. CDR3 in DNA: TGTGCCAGCAGCCCCGGGACGGAGAACAATCAGCCCCAGCATTTT. Full variable domain (outside the CDR3, taken from reference TRBV2 and TRBJ1-5): EPEVTQTPSHQVTQMGQEVILRCVPISNHLYFYWYRQILGQKVEFLVSFYNNEISEKSEIFDDQFSVERPDGSNFTLKIRSTKLEDSAMYFCASSPGTENNQPQHFGDGTRLSIL.

The chain uses TRBV4-1 and TRBJ1-3, with D hard to call. V gave up 5 bases and J gave up 8 bases, with 13 bases separating them. The CDR3 consists of 13 residues. Germline V CDR1 and CDR2: MGHRA, YSYEKL. CDR3 protein: CASSTSRGDTIYF. The CDR3 nucleotides read TGCGCCAGCAGCACATCCCGTGGGGACACCATATATTTT.

The chain joins TRBV6-5 to TRBJ2-2, with D hard to call. This CDR3 comprises 16 residues. CDR1 and CDR2 from the germline V gene are MNHEY and SVGAGI. Trimming removed 2 bases from V and 5 bases from J, with 15 bases in between. The CDR3 region is CASSYTTSKGTGELFF. CDR3 bases: TGTGCCAGCAGTTACACAACATCGAAAGGGACCGGGGAGCTGTTTTTT.

The CDR3 spells CASSQPGQGSPEQFF. Here the CDR3 DNA reads TGTGCCAGCAGCCAACCGGGACAGGGAAGCCCTGAGCAGTTCTTC. The rearrangement uses TRBV4-2 and TRBJ2-1; 9 positions agree with TRBD1. The CDR3 is 15 amino acids. Germline V gene lookup returns CDR1 LGHNA and CDR2 YNFKEQ. V shed 2 bases and J 9 bases; nucleotides not matched to a gene: 8.

This chain connects TRBV5-4 to TRBJ1-1; the D is unclear. Germline V gives CDR1 SGHNT, CDR2 YYREEE (reference sequence). This CDR3 has 14 residues. V shed 2 bases and J shed 7 bases, with 15 bases lying between them. The DNA for the CDR3 is TGTGCCAGCAGCTTACCCCCTCCGGGCGGTGAAGCTTTCTTT. Its translation: CASSLPPPGGEAFF.

The V and J genes are TRBV11-3 and TRBJ1-2; TRBD1 matches 7 bases. Germline V CDR1 and CDR2: SGHNT, YENEEA. V lost 5 bases to trimming and J lost 1 base; unmatched junction nucleotides: 10. The CDR3 is 16 amino acids. The chain's CDR3 is CASSPGGTDSNYGYTF. In DNA, the CDR3 is TGTGCCAGCAGCCCTGGCGGGACAGATAGTAACTATGGCTACACCTTC.

The V call is TRBV5-4, the J call TRBJ2-5, with no clear D. The V and J ends lost 2 bases and 3 bases respectively, with 5 bases between them. Germline V gene lookup returns CDR1 SGHNT and CDR2 YYREEE (reference sequence). The CDR3 is 12 residues long. The DNA for the CDR3 is TGTGCCAGCAGCTTCGTGGAAGAGACCCAGTACTTC. Translation gives CASSFVEETQYF.

The V gene is TRBV7-2, the J gene TRBJ1-4; a weak D match, TRBD1 (5 bases). CDR1 is SGHTA and CDR2 is FQGNSA in the germline V gene. This CDR3 region has 15 residues. V lost 0 bases, J lost 8 bases, and 13 bases lay in between. Written as DNA, the CDR3 is TGTGCCAGCAGCTTAGCGCGTCAGGGAAAGGAAAAACTGTTTTTT. Its protein is CASSLARQGKEKLFF.

The rearrangement uses TRBV11-1 and TRBJ2-7; 9 bases map to TRBD1. The trim removed 1 base at V and 5 bases at J, leaving 0 bases unmatched. CDR3 length: 13 amino acids. Germline CDR1 SGHAT, CDR2 FQDESV (reference sequence). In nucleotides, the CDR3 is TGTGCCAGCAGCTTAGGGACAGGGGACGAGCAGTACTTC. Protein product: CASSLGTGDEQYF.

The rearrangement links TRBV9 to TRBJ2-5, with D hard to call. The length of the CDR3 is 13 residues. Per the germline V gene, CDR1 is SGDLS and CDR2 is YYNGEE. V shed 4 bases and J shed 3 bases, with 10 bases lying between them. The CDR3 DNA sequence: TGTGCCAGCAGCATCCCTCCGGAAGAGACCCAGTACTTC. This gives the protein CASSIPPEETQYF.

The chain couples TRBV4-1 to TRBJ1-3; possibly TRBD1 for D (6 bases). CDR3 length: 16 residues. Germline V gene lookup returns CDR1 MGHRA and CDR2 YSYEKL. The ends were cut back, 1 base at V and 3 bases at J, with 13 bases in the middle. CDR3 sequence: CASSQAYRVDGNTIYF. Written as DNA, the CDR3 is TGCGCCAGCAGCCAAGCTTACAGGGTTGATGGAAACACCATATATTTT.

This sequence joins TRBV18 and TRBJ2-5; no clear D. V lost 4 bases and J 1 base, leaving 7 bases between the germline ends. In germline, CDR1 is KGHSH, CDR2 LQKENI. This CDR3 has 13 amino acids. The CDR3 reads CASSRNTQETQYF. The CDR3 coding sequence is TGTGCCAGCTCACGAAACACCCAAGAGACCCAGTACTTC.

The chain couples TRBV9 to TRBJ1-5, with 7 bases that match TRBD1. CDR3 length: 15 residues. CDR1 is SGDLS and CDR2 is YYNGEE in the germline V gene. V gave up 3 bases and J gave up 1 base; unmatched junction bases: 4. This CDR3 is CASSGQGPSNQPQHF. The CDR3 nucleotides are TGTGCCAGCAGCGGACAGGGTCCCAGCAATCAGCCCCAGCATTTT.

The chain recombines TRBV29-1 with TRBJ2-3; D call uncertain. CDR1 SQVTM and CDR2 ANQGSEA come from the germline V gene. The CDR3 extends over 15 amino acids. The ends were cut back, 3 bases at V and 0 bases at J, with 13 bases in the middle. Here the CDR3 reads CSVDLRGSSTDTQYF. The CDR3 DNA is TGCAGCGTTGACCTGAGAGGATCTAGCACAGATACGCAGTATTTT.

This clone showed up just once. The chain couples TRBV27 to TRBJ1-5; 9 bases map to TRBD1. Per germline, CDR1 MNHEY and CDR2 SMNVEV (reference sequence). This CDR3 contains 17 residues. The V and J ends lost 3 bases and 2 bases, in that order; junction bases with no gene match: 8. In DNA form, the CDR3 reads TGTGCCAGCAGTTTGGGGTGGACAGGGGAGGGCAATCAGCCCCAGCATTTT. It encodes CASSLGWTGEGNQPQHF.

The rearrangement joins TRBV28 to TRBJ1-1; weak D call: TRBD1 (6 bases). CDR3 length equals 15 residues. From germline, CDR1 is MDHEN and CDR2 SYDVKM. With 9 bases removed from V and 0 bases from J, the gap between germline ends came to 17 bases. DNA of the CDR3: TGTGCCAGTCCAGTTTTTCCAGGGGTGAACACTGAAGCTTTCTTT. Translating it yields CASPVFPGVNTEAFF.